This T cell receptor beta chain was recovered during a study of PD-L1 blockade in urothelial cancer. Study overall: Anywhere from 0 to 3 prior chemotherapy regimens had been received by patients. Median T cell yield per blood sample was about 140,000 cells. Study-wide points: Better survival was predicted by below-median pretreatment blood TCR clonality. Tumor-linked clones in blood grew more by 3 weeks in durable-benefit patients.

Libraries were prepared by immunoSEQ multiplex PCR; TCRdb keeps only in-frame clonotypes and omits some of them. Here the sample spans some 120,000 clones, approximately 90% being singletons. Time point indicated: peripheral blood 6 weeks after treatment start. Germline lookup yields CDR1 SGHKS and CDR2 YYEKEE (reference sequence). Trimming cost V 1 base and J 3 bases, with 17 bases left between them. This CDR3 is built from 16 residues. Note on this clone: The antigen is unknown.

J is TRBJ2-7 and V is TRBV5-5; D perhaps matches TRBD1 (6 bases). This sequence originates from a man aged 55 to 70 with urothelial cancer. Here the sequenced sample was PBMCs, taken around atezolizumab (anti-PD-L1) treatment. The CDR3 nucleotides are TGTGCCAGCAGCTTGAGCTTACAGGGTCCGATCTACGAGCAGTACTTC. It is translated as CASSLSLQGPIYEQYF.